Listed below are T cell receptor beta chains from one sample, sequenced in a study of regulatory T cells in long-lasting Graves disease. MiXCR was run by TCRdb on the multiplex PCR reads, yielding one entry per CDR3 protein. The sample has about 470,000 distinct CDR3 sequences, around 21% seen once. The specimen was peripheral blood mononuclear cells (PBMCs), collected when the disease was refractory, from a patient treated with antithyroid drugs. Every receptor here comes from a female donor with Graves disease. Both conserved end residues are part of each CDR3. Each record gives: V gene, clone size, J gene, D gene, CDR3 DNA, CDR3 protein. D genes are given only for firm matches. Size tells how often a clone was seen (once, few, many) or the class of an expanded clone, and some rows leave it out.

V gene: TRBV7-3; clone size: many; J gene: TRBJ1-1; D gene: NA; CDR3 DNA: TGTGCCAGCAGCTTAGCGCTGACAACTGAAGCTTTCTTT; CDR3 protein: CASSLALTTEAFF
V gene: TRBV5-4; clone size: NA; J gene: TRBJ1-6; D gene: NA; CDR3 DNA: TGTGCCAGCAGCTCCCAGGCGGGTTCAGGTTCACCCCTCCACTTT; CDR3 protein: CASSSQAGSGSPLHF
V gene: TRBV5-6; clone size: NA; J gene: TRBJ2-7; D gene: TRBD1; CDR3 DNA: TGTGCCAGCAGCTTGGGCCAGGGGGCACCACTACGAGAGCAGTACTTC; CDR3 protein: CASSLGQGAPLREQYF
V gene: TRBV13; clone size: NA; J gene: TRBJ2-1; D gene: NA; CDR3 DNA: TGTGCCAGCAGCTTAGGTATGGGGAATAAGCAGTTCTTC; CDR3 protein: CASSLGMGNKQFF
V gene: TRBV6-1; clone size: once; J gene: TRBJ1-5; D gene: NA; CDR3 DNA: TGTGCCAGCAGCCGGCACTTCCAGAGCAATCAGCCCCAGCATTTT; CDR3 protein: CASSRHFQSNQPQHF
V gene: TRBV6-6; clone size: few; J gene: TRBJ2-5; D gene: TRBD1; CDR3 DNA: TGTGCCAGCAGTTACTCGAGGACAGGGGGCAACCAAGAGACCCAGTACTTC; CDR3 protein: CASSYSRTGGNQETQYF
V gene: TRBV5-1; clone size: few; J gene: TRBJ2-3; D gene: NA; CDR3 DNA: TGCGCCAGCAGCACCCGGAAGGGGGGTATTACCACAGATACGCAGTATTTT; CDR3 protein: CASSTRKGGITTDTQYF
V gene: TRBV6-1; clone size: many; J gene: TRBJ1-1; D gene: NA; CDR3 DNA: TGTGCCAGCAGTCCCGGGAAAAGTATGAACACTGAAGCTTTCTTT; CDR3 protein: CASSPGKSMNTEAFF
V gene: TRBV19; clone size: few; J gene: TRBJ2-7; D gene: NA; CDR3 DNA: TGTGCCAGCATACGACGAGATCCCAACAGCTCCTACGAGCAGTACTTC; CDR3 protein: CASIRRDPNSSYEQYF
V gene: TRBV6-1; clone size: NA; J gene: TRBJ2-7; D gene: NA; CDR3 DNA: TGTGCCAGCAGTGAAGTTGTACTCGGGCAGTACTTC; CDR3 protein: CASSEVVLGQYF
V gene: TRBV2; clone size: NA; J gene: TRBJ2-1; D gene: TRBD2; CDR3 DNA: TGTGCCAGTACCGGGACTAGCGACGTGGATGAGCAGTTCTTC; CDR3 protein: CASTGTSDVDEQFF
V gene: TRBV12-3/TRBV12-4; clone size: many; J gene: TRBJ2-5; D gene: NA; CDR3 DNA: TGTGCCAGCAGTTTACGCTCCAAACAAGAGACCCAGTACTTC; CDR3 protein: CASSLRSKQETQYF
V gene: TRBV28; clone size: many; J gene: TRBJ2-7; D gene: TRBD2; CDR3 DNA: TGTGCCAGCAGTTTAGATCGGGGGGGCCAGTCTTACCCGGCCTTC; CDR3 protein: CASSLDRGGQSYPAF
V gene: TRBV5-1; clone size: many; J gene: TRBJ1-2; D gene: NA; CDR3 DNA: TGCGCCAGCAGCTTGGAGGCGGGGGCCCACTATGGCTACACCTTC; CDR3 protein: CASSLEAGAHYGYTF
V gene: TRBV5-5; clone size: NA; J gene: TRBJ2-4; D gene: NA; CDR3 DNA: TGTGCCAGCAGCCAAGACCCCCTGACAGTAAGAAGGGCCAAAAACATTCAGTACTTC; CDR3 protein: CASSQDPLTVRRAKNIQYF
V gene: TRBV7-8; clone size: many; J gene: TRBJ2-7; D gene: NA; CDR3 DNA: TGTGCCAGCAGCCAATCTAGCGAGAGCTCCTACGAGCAGTACTTC; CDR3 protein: CASSQSSESSYEQYF
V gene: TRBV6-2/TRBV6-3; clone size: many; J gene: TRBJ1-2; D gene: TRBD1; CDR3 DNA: TGTGCCAGCAGTTGGGGCGGACAGGCCAACTATGGCTACACCTTC; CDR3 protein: CASSWGGQANYGYTF
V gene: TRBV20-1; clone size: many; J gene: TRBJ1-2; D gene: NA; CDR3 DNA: TGCAGTGCTAGAGATAGGACCCGAGCTAACTATGGCTACACCTTC; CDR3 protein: CSARDRTRANYGYTF
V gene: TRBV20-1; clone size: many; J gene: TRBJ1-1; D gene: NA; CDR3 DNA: TGCAGTGCTAGAGATAAGAGGAACACTGAAGCTTTCTTT; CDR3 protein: CSARDKRNTEAFF
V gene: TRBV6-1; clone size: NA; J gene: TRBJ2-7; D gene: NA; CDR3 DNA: TGTGCCAGCAGTACATGGACCTACGAGCAGTACTTC; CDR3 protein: CASSTWTYEQYF
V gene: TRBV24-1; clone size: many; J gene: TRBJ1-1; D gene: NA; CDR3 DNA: TGTGCCACCAGTGATTTGCAGGCAGGGGAAGCTTTCTTT; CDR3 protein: CATSDLQAGEAFF
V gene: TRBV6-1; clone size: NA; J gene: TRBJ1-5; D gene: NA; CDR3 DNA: TGTGCCAGCAGTGCAAGGACAGAGGTTGTTAATCAGCCCCAGCATTTT; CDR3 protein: CASSARTEVVNQPQHF
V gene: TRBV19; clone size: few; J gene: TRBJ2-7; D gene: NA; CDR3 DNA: TGTGCCAGTCAAACTTCCGGCGGGACAGTATACGAGCAGTACTTC; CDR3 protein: CASQTSGGTVYEQYF
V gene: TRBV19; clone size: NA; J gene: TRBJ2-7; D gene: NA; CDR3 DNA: TGTGCCAGTAGTACGGGACACCTCTACGAGCAGTACTTC; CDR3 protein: CASSTGHLYEQYF
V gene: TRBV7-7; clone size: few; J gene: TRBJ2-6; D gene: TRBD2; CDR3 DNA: TGTGCTAGCAGCCCATTAGCGGGAGGGTCCTCCTCTGGGGCCAACGTCCTGACTTTC; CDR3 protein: CASSPLAGGSSSGANVLTF
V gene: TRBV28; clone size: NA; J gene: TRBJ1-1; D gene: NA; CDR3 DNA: TGTGCCAGCAGTTTACGGGGGGTCGCTGAAGCTTTCTTT; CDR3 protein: CASSLRGVAEAFF
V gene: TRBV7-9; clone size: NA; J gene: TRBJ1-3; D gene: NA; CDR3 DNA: TGTGCCAGCAGCTTGAGTCAATCTGGAAACACCATATATTTT; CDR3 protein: CASSLSQSGNTIYF
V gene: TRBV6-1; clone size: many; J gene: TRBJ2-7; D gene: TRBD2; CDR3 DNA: TGTGCCAGCAGTCGCGGGACTAGCGGGCGGGCCCCGGCTACCTTTCGGCAGTACTTC; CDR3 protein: CASSRGTSGRAPATFRQYF
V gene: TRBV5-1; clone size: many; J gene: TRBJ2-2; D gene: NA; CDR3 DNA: TGCGCCAGCAGTCCTCAACCCGGGGAGCTGTTTTTT; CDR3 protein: CASSPQPGELFF
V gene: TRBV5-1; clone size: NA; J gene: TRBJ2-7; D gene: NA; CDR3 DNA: TGCGCCAGCAGCTTAGAAGGCGCGGGCGAGCAGTACTTC; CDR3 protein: CASSLEGAGEQYF
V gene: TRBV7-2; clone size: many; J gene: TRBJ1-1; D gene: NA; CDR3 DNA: TGTGCCAGCAGCCCGGTCCCGACCGCTGAAGCTTTCTTT; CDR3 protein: CASSPVPTAEAFF
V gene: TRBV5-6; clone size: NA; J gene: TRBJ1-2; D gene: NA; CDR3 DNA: TGTGCCAGCAGCTTGGAATACCAAACAACCTATGGCTACACCTTC; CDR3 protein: CASSLEYQTTYGYTF
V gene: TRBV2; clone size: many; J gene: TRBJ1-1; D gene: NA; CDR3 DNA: TGTGCCAGCAGTGGTGCGGGGGAAGCTTTCTTT; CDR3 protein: CASSGAGEAFF
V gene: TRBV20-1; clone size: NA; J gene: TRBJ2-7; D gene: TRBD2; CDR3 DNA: TGCAGTGCAGAAGCGGGGGGAGCCTACGAGCAGTACTTC; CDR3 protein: CSAEAGGAYEQYF
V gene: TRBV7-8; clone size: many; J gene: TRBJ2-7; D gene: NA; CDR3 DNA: TGTGCCAGCGGGGCAGATTACGAGCAGTACTTC; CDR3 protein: CASGADYEQYF
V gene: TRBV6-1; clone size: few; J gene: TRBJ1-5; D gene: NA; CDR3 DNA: TGTGCCAGCAGACCGACCCACCCCGGGCCCCAGCATTTT; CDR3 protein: CASRPTHPGPQHF
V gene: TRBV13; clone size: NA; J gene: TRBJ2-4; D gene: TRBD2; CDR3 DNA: TGTGCCAGCAGCTTTCGGGGGGGGGTCGAAAACATTCAGTACTTC; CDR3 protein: CASSFRGGVENIQYF
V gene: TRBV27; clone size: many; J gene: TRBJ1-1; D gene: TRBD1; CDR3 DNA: TGTGCCAGCGGCTATCGGGGACAGAGCACTGAAGCTTTCTTT; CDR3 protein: CASGYRGQSTEAFF
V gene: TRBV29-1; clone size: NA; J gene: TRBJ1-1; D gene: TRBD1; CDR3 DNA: TGCAGCGTTGGTCAGGGGGGGAAAGGGACTGAAGCTTTCTTT; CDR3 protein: CSVGQGGKGTEAFF
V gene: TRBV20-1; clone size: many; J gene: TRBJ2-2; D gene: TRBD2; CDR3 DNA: TGCAGTGCCCCAGGGACTAGCGGGGTTTCGAACACCGGGGAGCTGTTTTTT; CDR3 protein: CSAPGTSGVSNTGELFF
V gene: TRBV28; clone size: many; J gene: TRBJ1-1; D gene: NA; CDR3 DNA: TGTGCCAGCAGTCCCTCCCGTGAAGCTTTCTTT; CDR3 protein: CASSPSREAFF
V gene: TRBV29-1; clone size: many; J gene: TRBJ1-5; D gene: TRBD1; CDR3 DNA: TGCAGCGTGAGGGACAGGGGGTTTGGTCAGCCCCAGCATTTT; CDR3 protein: CSVRDRGFGQPQHF
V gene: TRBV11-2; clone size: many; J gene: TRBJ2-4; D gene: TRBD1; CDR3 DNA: TGTGCCAGCAGCTCGAGGCCCCAGGGGGCTACCAAAAACATTCAGTACTTC; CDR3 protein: CASSSRPQGATKNIQYF
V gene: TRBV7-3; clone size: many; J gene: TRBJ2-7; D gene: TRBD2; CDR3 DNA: TGTGCCAGCAGCTTATTCGGGCTAGCGGGCGATGAGCAGTACTTC; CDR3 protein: CASSLFGLAGDEQYF
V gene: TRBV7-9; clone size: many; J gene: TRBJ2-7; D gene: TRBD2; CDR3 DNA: TGTGCCAGCAGCTCGCCTGGACTAGCGGGAGGTGGGTACGAGCAGTACTTC; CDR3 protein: CASSSPGLAGGGYEQYF
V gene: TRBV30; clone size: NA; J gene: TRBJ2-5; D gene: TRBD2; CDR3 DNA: TGTGCCTGGAGTGTCTATGGACTAGCGCAAGAGACCCAGTACTTC; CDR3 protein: CAWSVYGLAQETQYF
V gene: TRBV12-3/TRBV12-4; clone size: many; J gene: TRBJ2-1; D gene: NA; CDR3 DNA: TGTGCCAGCAGTTATGGACCGGGTGAGCAGTTCTTC; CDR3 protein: CASSYGPGEQFF
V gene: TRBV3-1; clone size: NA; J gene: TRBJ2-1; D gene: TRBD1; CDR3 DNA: TGTGCCAGCAGCCAAGACCTGACAGGGGCCTACAATGAGCAGTTCTTC; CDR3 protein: CASSQDLTGAYNEQFF
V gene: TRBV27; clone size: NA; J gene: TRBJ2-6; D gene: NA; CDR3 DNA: TGTGCCAGCAGTTTCCTAGGCCTAAGCTCTGGGGCCAACGTCCTGACTTTC; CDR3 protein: CASSFLGLSSGANVLTF
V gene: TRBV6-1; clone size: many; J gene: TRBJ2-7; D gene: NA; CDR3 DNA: TGTGCCAGCAGTGATTTAGCGAGCGGACAGTACTCCTACGAGCAGTACTTC; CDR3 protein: CASSDLASGQYSYEQYF
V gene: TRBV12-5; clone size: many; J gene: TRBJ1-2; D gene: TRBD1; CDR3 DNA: TGTGCTAGTGGTTTGGTCTTTCTACGGGACAGGGGCCGATCTTCCTATGGCTACACCTTC; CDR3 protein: CASGLVFLRDRGRSSYGYTF